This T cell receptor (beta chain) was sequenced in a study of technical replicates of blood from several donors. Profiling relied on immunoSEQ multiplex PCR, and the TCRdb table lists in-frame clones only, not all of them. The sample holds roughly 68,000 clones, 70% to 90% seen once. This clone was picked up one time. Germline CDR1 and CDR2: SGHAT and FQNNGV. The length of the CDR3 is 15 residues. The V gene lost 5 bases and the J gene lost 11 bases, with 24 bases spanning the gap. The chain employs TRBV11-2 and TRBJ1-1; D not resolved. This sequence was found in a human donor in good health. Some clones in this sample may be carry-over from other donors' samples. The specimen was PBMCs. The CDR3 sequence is CASSPISRFLTGAFF. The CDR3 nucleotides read TGTGCCAGCAGCCCCATTTCTCGTTTTCTAACGGGGGCTTTCTTT.